This T cell receptor (beta chain) was sequenced during a study of CD8 T cells in Susac syndrome. Per germline, CDR1 LNHDA and CDR2 SQIVND (reference sequence). The CDR3 runs 15 residues. V lost 10 bases, J lost 3 bases, and 19 bases lay in between. RNA totalling about 0.5 to 1 ug underwent reverse transcription with random hexamers. TCRdb re-called the immunoSEQ multiplex PCR reads with MiXCR, one entry per CDR3 protein. Here the sample spans 300,000 to 350,000 distinct CDR3 sequences, around 92% being singletons. The source of this sequence is a human donor with multiple sclerosis. Sequences were obtained from CD4+ T cells from PBMCs. The rearrangement joins TRBV19 to TRBJ2-1, with a tentative D call TRBD2 (5 bases). The DNA of the CDR3 is TGTGCCACTCGGAGGAAATGGGAAGGCTACAATGAGCAGTTCTTC. Translating gives CATRRKWEGYNEQFF. The full variable domain, in which reference TRBV19 and TRBJ2-1 provide the parts outside the CDR3, is DGGITQSPKYLFRKEGQNVTLSCEQNLNHDAMYWYRQDPGQGLRLIYYSQIVNDFQKGDIAEGYSVSREKKESFPLTVTSAQKNPTAFYLCATRRKWEGYNEQFFGPGTRLTVL.